A selection of T cell receptor beta chains follows, all from one sample in a study of graft-versus-host responses after intestinal transplantation. Repertoires were generated with immunoSEQ multiplex PCR, while TCRdb's copy carries only in-frame clones and drops some. The table shows tens of thousands of clones, with more than 70% occurring only once. Antigen specificity for these receptors is unknown. The starting material was unstimulated CD4+ T cells sorted from spleen or lymph node cells, obtained before transplant. All receptors come from a human donor who was the organ donor for an intestinal transplant. Both conserved end residues are part of each CDR3. A D gene is named only where the DNA matches it firmly. A clone size is listed for some rows: how often the clone was seen (once, few, many), or a class if it is expanded.

j_call | d_call | clone_size | v_call | cdr3_nt | cdr3_aa
TRBJ2-5 | TRBD2 | NA | TRBV5-5 | TGTGCCAGCAGCTGGGGGACTAGCGGGAGGGCCTCCCAAGAGACCCAGTACTTC | CASSWGTSGRASQETQYF
TRBJ1-1 | NA | NA | TRBV10-3 | TGTGCCATCAGTGAACGGGAGGGGAACACTGAAGCTTTCTTT | CAISEREGNTEAFF
TRBJ2-7 | TRBD2 | NA | TRBV28 | TGTGCCAGCCGAACCCTCGGCTCCGGACTAGGGAGTTTGTGGTACTTC | CASRTLGSGLGSLWYF
TRBJ1-1 | TRBD1 | NA | TRBV5-3 | TGTGCCAGAAGCTTGGCCAGGCAGGGGGACATCCTACAGAGGGTGAACACTGAAGCTTTCTTT | CARSLARQGDILQRVNTEAFF
TRBJ2-6 | NA | NA | TRBV7-8 | TGTGCCAGCATCCCGGGACACCCCTCTGGGGCCAACGTCCTGACTTTC | CASIPGHPSGANVLTF
TRBJ2-5 | TRBD2 | NA | TRBV9 | TGTGCCAGCAGCGAGGGAGCGGGAATCTCGCAAGAGACCCAGTACTTC | CASSEGAGISQETQYF
TRBJ1-4 | TRBD1 | NA | TRBV10-1 | TGCGCCAGCAGGACGACAGGGAATCATGATGAAAAACTGTTTTTT | CASRTTGNHDEKLFF
TRBJ1-2 | NA | NA | TRBV28 | TGTGCCAGCAGTTCCCCTGGAAGCGCCCTTAACTATGGCTACACCTTC | CASSSPGSALNYGYTF
TRBJ1-3 | TRBD1 | once | TRBV7-2 | TGTGCCAGCAGTCTCCCGGGACAGAGAAACACCATATATTTT | CASSLPGQRNTIYF
TRBJ1-5 | NA | few | TRBV4-2 | TGTGCCAGCAGCCAAGATGAGAGGGCCAGGGGTCAGCCCCAGCATTTT | CASSQDERARGQPQHF
TRBJ1-3 | NA | once | TRBV5-1 | TGCGCCAGCAGTTCTAATCCTCGGCAACGGGGCTCTGGAAACACCATATATTTT | CASSSNPRQRGSGNTIYF
TRBJ1-4 | NA | NA | TRBV5-5 | TGTGCCAGCAGACAAGGGGGAGGGAATGAAAAACTGTTTTTT | CASRQGGGNEKLFF
TRBJ2-1 | NA | NA | TRBV28 | TGTGCCAGCAGCCTACTGGGGCGGGAGCAGTTCTTC | CASSLLGREQFF
TRBJ2-2 | NA | once | TRBV7-9 | TGTGCCAGCAGCTCTGCTTTATCGGCCGGGGAGCTGTTTTTT | CASSSALSAGELFF
TRBJ2-7 | TRBD1 | NA | TRBV27 | TGTGCCAGCAGTTTAAAGGGACAGGGCTCCTACGAGCAGTACTTC | CASSLKGQGSYEQYF
TRBJ1-2 | NA | once | TRBV7-8 | TGTGCCAGCAGCGCCGTTCGGAGTAACTATGGCTACACCTTC | CASSAVRSNYGYTF